This T cell receptor (beta chain) stems from a study of OX40 agonist ivuxolimab in advanced cancers. Study at large: Prior therapy, whether anti-PD-1, anti-PD-L1 or anti-CTLA-4, was allowed, and approximately 37% had some. Study-wide results and limits: Dose levels from 0.1 to 3.0 mg/kg saw CD4+ and CD8+ blood T cells expand clonally by week 6.

Per the germline V gene, CDR1 is GTSNPN and CDR2 is SVGIG (reference sequence). The CDR3 has 11 residues. J was trimmed by 4 bases and V by 8 bases; bases with no gene match: 1. Note on this clone: Its cognate antigen is unknown.

Libraries were prepared by immunoSEQ multiplex PCR; TCRdb keeps only in-frame clonotypes and omits some of them. The table shows about 60,000 clones, with over 80% occurring only once. It was autoimmune disease history or systemic immunosuppression that excluded patients. The V call is TRBV30, the J call TRBJ1-2, with 10 bases lining up with TRBD1. The sequence was collected from an adult with an advanced solid tumor such as melanoma, head and neck, liver or kidney cancer. Source: CD4+ or CD8+ T cells sorted from blood, taken in a trial of the OX40 agonist ivuxolimab. As DNA, the CDR3 is TGTGCCGGGGACAGGGGCTATGGCTACACCTTC. The encoded protein is CAGDRGYGYTF.